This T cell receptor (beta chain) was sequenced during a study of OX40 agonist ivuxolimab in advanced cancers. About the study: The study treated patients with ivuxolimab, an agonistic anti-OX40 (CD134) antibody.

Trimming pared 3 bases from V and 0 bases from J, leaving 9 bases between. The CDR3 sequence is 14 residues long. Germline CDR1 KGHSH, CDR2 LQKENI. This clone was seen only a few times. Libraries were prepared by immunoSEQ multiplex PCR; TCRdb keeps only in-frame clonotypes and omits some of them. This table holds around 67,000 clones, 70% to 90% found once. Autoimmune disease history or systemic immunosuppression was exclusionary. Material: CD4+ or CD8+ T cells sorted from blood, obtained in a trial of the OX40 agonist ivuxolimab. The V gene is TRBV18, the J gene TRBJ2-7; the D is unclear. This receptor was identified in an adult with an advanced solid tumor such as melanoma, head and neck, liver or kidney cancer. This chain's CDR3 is CASSPPATSYEQYF. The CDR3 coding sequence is TGTGCCAGCTCACCGCCGGCCACCTCCTACGAGCAGTACTTC.